A selection of T cell receptor beta chains follows, all from one sample in a study of T cell changes during pregnancy in multiple sclerosis. Sequencing used immunoSEQ multiplex PCR; TCRdb keeps in-frame clones, though not all of them. The table shows about 64,000 clones, with about nine tenths occurring only once. Sequenced here: peripheral blood, sampled in the second trimester of pregnancy. The receptor set was obtained from a female donor with multiple sclerosis, enrolled in a pregnancy study. CDR3s include the opening cysteine and the closing phenylalanine or tryptophan. A D gene is named only where the DNA matches it firmly. Expanded clones are given a class, and other clones once, few, many or no size at all.

V gene	J gene	clone size	D gene	CDR3 protein	CDR3 DNA
TRBV28	TRBJ1-1	-	-	CASSFRGYTEAFF	TGTGCCAGCAGTTTCCGGGGGTACACTGAAGCTTTCTTT
TRBV10-2	TRBJ1-5	-	-	CASRDDRINQPQHF	TGCGCCAGCAGGGACGACAGGATCAATCAGCCCCAGCATTTT
TRBV13	TRBJ2-3	-	TRBD2	CASSSRGREGTDTQYF	TGTGCCAGCAGCTCCCGCGGGCGGGAGGGCACAGATACGCAGTATTTT
TRBV28	TRBJ1-6	-	TRBD1	CASSSGQIYNSPLHF	TGTGCCAGCAGTTCGGGACAGATCTATAATTCACCCCTCCACTTT
TRBV28	TRBJ2-4	-	TRBD1	CASRLGTALNIQYF	TGTGCCAGCAGACTCGGGACAGCCTTAAACATTCAGTACTTC
TRBV2	TRBJ2-5	-	TRBD2	CASLPTSGSETQYF	TGTGCCAGTCTCCCGACTAGCGGTTCAGAGACCCAGTACTTC
TRBV6-1	TRBJ2-7	-	-	CASSEGLLGEQYF	TGTGCCAGCAGTGAAGGACTGCTAGGCGAGCAGTACTTC
TRBV4-3	TRBJ1-3	-	-	CASSQDGGNTIYF	TGCGCCAGCAGCCAAGATGGCGGAAACACCATATATTTT
TRBV28	TRBJ2-7	once	-	CASRGPYEQYF	TGTGCCAGCAGGGGCCCCTACGAGCAGTACTTC
TRBV5-6	TRBJ1-1	many	-	CASSLMRPNTEAFF	TGTGCCAGCAGCTTGATGCGGCCAAACACTGAAGCTTTCTTT
TRBV6-1	TRBJ2-2	-	TRBD1	CASCPRGSNTGELFF	TGTGCCAGCTGCCCCAGGGGGTCGAACACCGGGGAGCTGTTTTTT
TRBV21-1	TRBJ2-7	-	-	CASSKLKGVQTGLTYEQYF	TGTGCCAGCAGCAAACTCAAAGGGGTACAGACAGGGTTAACCTACGAGCAGTACTTC
TRBV11-2	TRBJ1-2	-	-	CASSLLANYGYTF	TGTGCCAGCAGCTTATTAGCTAACTATGGCTACACCTTC
TRBV30	TRBJ2-3	-	-	CAWIGFAGTTDTQYF	TGTGCCTGGATTGGCTTCGCGGGAACCACAGATACGCAGTATTTT
TRBV30	TRBJ2-1	-	TRBD2	CAWSSTSGSVDEQFF	TGTGCCTGGAGTTCGACTAGCGGGAGTGTTGATGAGCAGTTCTTC
TRBV5-1	TRBJ1-2	-	TRBD1	CASSPGTGYGYTF	TGCGCCAGCAGCCCCGGGACAGGCTATGGCTACACCTTC
TRBV5-1	TRBJ2-2	-	TRBD1	CASRQGAGSGELFF	TGCGCCAGCAGACAGGGGGCGGGATCCGGGGAGCTGTTTTTT
TRBV12-5	TRBJ1-1	-	-	CASALGGENTEAFF	TGTGCTAGTGCCTTGGGAGGGGAGAACACTGAAGCTTTCTTT
TRBV10-3	TRBJ1-5	-	-	CAISESRELNQPQHF	TGTGCCATCAGTGAGTCCCGGGAACTCAATCAGCCCCAGCATTTT
TRBV5-6	TRBJ1-5	-	-	CASSLRGEGGQPQHF	TGTGCCAGCAGCTTACGGGGGGAGGGAGGGCAGCCCCAGCATTTT
TRBV28	TRBJ2-7	-	TRBD1	CASSLPRGLDPYEQYF	TGTGCCAGCAGTTTACCCAGGGGGCTAGACCCCTACGAGCAGTACTTC
TRBV18	TRBJ2-3	-	-	CASSPRDGVDSYTDTQYF	TGTGCCAGCTCACCACGTGACGGAGTCGATAGCTACACAGATACGCAGTATTTT
TRBV11-2	TRBJ2-1	-	TRBD2	CASRLEHREGLYNEQFF	TGTGCCAGCAGATTGGAGCACCGGGAGGGCCTCTACAATGAGCAGTTCTTC
TRBV2	TRBJ2-1	-	-	CASSELHGLAKYNEQFF	TGTGCCAGCAGTGAACTTCATGGTCTAGCGAAATACAATGAGCAGTTCTTC
TRBV5-1	TRBJ2-3	-	-	CASGRGSTGDTQYF	TGCGCCAGCGGCCGGGGTTCGACAGGAGATACGCAGTATTTT
TRBV5-6	TRBJ2-7	-	TRBD1	CASSPGQGVEYEQYF	TGTGCCAGCAGCCCGGGACAGGGAGTGGAGTACGAGCAGTACTTC
TRBV2	TRBJ2-7	-	TRBD2	CASSERLAGTYEQYF	TGTGCCAGCAGTGAGCGCCTAGCGGGGACCTACGAGCAGTACTTC
TRBV27	TRBJ2-1	once	-	CASSLSTRSNEQFF	TGTGCCAGCAGTTTATCCACTAGGTCCAATGAGCAGTTCTTC
TRBV6-1	TRBJ1-1	once	TRBD1	CASSEAQGADTEAFF	TGTGCCAGCAGTGAAGCGCAGGGGGCCGACACTGAAGCTTTCTTT
TRBV9	TRBJ2-3	-	TRBD2	CASSTRTSGTDTQYF	TGTGCCAGCAGCACTCGGACTAGCGGCACAGATACGCAGTATTTT
TRBV5-1	TRBJ2-7	once	TRBD1	CASSPGTGAYEQYF	TGCGCCAGCAGTCCCGGGACAGGGGCCTACGAGCAGTACTTC
TRBV27	TRBJ1-2	few	-	CASSFSGRGYTF	TGTGCCAGCAGTTTTTCAGGTCGTGGCTACACCTTC
TRBV7-6	TRBJ2-7	-	-	CASSLALAGTPNEQYF	TGTGCCAGCAGCTTAGCGCTAGCCGGGACACCCAACGAGCAGTACTTC
TRBV25-1	TRBJ2-7	-	TRBD1	CASSEYGTGPYEQYF	TGTGCCAGCAGTGAATACGGGACAGGACCTTACGAGCAGTACTTC
TRBV27	TRBJ2-2	-	TRBD2	CASSFLAGVAGELFF	TGTGCCAGCAGTTTCCTAGCGGGAGTCGCCGGGGAGCTGTTTTTT
TRBV6-4	TRBJ2-6	-	-	CASSPDSISGANVLTF	TGTGCCAGCAGCCCCGACAGTATCTCTGGGGCCAACGTCCTGACTTTC
TRBV10-3	TRBJ1-2	once	-	CAISTDYGYTF	TGTGCCATCTCGACTGACTATGGCTACACCTTC
TRBV19	TRBJ2-3	-	-	CASRTGGATDTQYF	TGTGCCAGTAGAACCGGAGGGGCCACAGATACGCAGTATTTT
TRBV2	TRBJ2-1	-	-	CASSEGPHEQFF	TGTGCCAGCAGTGAAGGGCCCCATGAGCAGTTCTTC
TRBV7-2	TRBJ2-7	-	-	CASSLASQGTGEQYF	TGTGCCAGCAGCTTAGCTTCCCAGGGGACGGGTGAGCAGTACTTC
TRBV19	TRBJ2-1	-	TRBD1	CASSNPGQGAGEQFF	TGTGCCAGTAGTAACCCGGGACAGGGGGCGGGTGAGCAGTTCTTC
TRBV7-6	TRBJ1-1	-	TRBD1	CASSEDRGGTEAFF	TGTGCCAGCAGCGAAGACAGGGGAGGCACTGAAGCTTTCTTT
TRBV2	TRBJ2-1	-	-	CASSEIGRTHEQFF	TGTGCCAGCAGTGAGATCGGGAGAACCCATGAGCAGTTCTTC
TRBV7-9	TRBJ2-1	-	TRBD2	CASSLALAGDNEQFF	TGTGCCAGCAGCTTAGCACTAGCGGGGGACAATGAGCAGTTCTTC
TRBV30	TRBJ2-1	-	TRBD2	CAWSVKLAGGRNNEQFF	TGTGCCTGGAGTGTTAAACTAGCGGGAGGTAGAAACAATGAGCAGTTCTTC
TRBV5-6	TRBJ1-2	-	TRBD1	CASSLGQGAGGYTF	TGTGCCAGCAGCTTAGGGCAGGGGGCTGGTGGCTACACCTTC
TRBV4-1	TRBJ1-1	-	-	CASSQDRMNTEAFF	TGCGCCAGCAGCCAAGACAGGATGAACACTGAAGCTTTCTTT
TRBV5-4	TRBJ2-3	-	TRBD2	CASSLAGALWDTQYF	TGTGCCAGCAGCTTAGCGGGAGCCCTGTGGGATACGCAGTATTTT
TRBV6-5	TRBJ1-1	-	TRBD1	CASREEGAGTEAFF	TGTGCCAGCAGAGAGGAGGGGGCGGGCACTGAAGCTTTCTTT
TRBV28	TRBJ1-4	-	TRBD1	CASSSGQAGEKLFF	TGTGCCAGCAGTTCGGGACAGGCGGGTGAAAAACTGTTTTTT
TRBV28	TRBJ2-7	-	-	CASGGDFYEQYF	TGTGCCAGCGGGGGCGACTTCTACGAGCAGTACTTC